The text below deals with one TCR beta chain. TCRdb's table, derived via immunoSEQ multiplex PCR, lists solely in-frame clones and lacks some. Altogether some 490,000 clones are present, approximately 91% being singletons, with the ten largest covering around 8%. Participants were aged 18 to 89 years, lived in roughly 23 US areas, and enrolled virtually. These data are taken from a study of blood T cell repertoires in COVID-19. As for the study in general: Nucleic acid was either cDNA or gDNA, and it came from T cells, B-cell-depleted T cells, or PBMCs.

This TCR derives from a woman aged 55-75 years who had recovered from COVID-19. The sequenced sample was PBMCs or T cells enriched from blood (not recorded which).

The CDR3 spells CASSQLVGTDTQYF. CDR3 bases: TGCGCCAGCAGCCAATTAGTGGGCACAGATACGCAGTATTTT. The V gene is TRBV5-1, the J gene TRBJ2-3; D gene unclear. The CDR3 has 14 residues. Germline V gives CDR1 SGHRS, CDR2 YFSETQ. The germline V and J ends were trimmed by 4 bases and 1 base, with 10 bases remaining between them.